This entry lists 21 T cell receptor beta chains sequenced from one sample in a study of blood T cell repertoires in COVID-19. Profiling relied on immunoSEQ multiplex PCR, and the TCRdb table lists in-frame clones only, not all of them. The sample contains a few hundred thousand clones, around nine tenths of which appear only once. The specimen was peripheral blood. These receptors all come from a man aged 50-59 years with active or convalescent COVID-19.

This rearrangement joins TRBV28 to TRBJ1-2, with 9 bases aligning to TRBD1. CDR1 and CDR2 from the germline V gene are MDHEN and SYDVKM. Trimming cost V 5 bases and J 9 bases; bases outside gene matches: 10. The CDR3 loop spans 14 amino acids. The CDR3 DNA follows: TGTGCCAGCAGTCCCACAGGGGGCGCGGTTAGCTACACCTTC. Protein: CASSPTGGAVSYTF.

This CDR3 reads CASSYSILTGAFF. CDR3 nucleotides: TGTGCCAGCAGTTACTCGATCCTTACAGGTGCTTTCTTT. The rearrangement joins TRBV6-5 to TRBJ1-1; D may be TRBD1 (5 bases). Germline CDR1 reads MNHEY; CDR2 reads SVGAGI. The germline V and J ends were trimmed by 0 bases and 11 bases, with 13 bases remaining between them. The CDR3 spans 13 residues.

Worth noting for this clone: One junction end does not reproduce the germline sequence, and a read error may be involved. The V call is TRBV2, the J call TRBJ1-1, with D perhaps TRBD1 (6 bases). The CDR3 covers 15 residues. Per germline, CDR1 SNHLY and CDR2 FYNNEI. CDR3: CAGRQTGQLNTEAFF. CDR3 coding DNA: TGTGCCGGCAGGCAAACCGGACAGTTGAACACTGAAGCTTTCTTT. Filled out from reference TRBV2 and TRBJ1-1, the complete variable domain reads EPEVTQTPSHQVTQMGQEVILRCVPISNHLYFYWYRQILGQKVEFLVSFYNNEISEKSEIFDDQFSVERPDGSNFTLKIRSTKLEDSAMYFCAGRQTGQLNTEAFFGQGTRLTVV.

The genes are TRBV7-3 and TRBJ2-1; 7 bases match TRBD2. This CDR3 is built from 15 residues. V was pared by 5 bases and J by 5 bases, with 9 bases of the junction left unmatched. Germline assignment: CDR1 SGHTA and CDR2 FQGTGA. This chain's CDR3 is CASSQQTSLNNEQFF. The CDR3 bases are TGTGCCAGCAGCCAACAGACTAGCCTAAACAATGAGCAGTTCTTC.

The chain carries TRBV5-4 and TRBJ2-3, with D maybe TRBD2 (5 bases). The V end lost 4 bases, the J end lost 2 bases, and 20 bases lay between the germline ends. This CDR3 spans 17 amino acids. Germline V gene data show CDR1 as SGHNT and CDR2 as YYREEE (reference sequence). The chain's CDR3 is CASSPRPDSYVTDTQYF. The CDR3 bases are TGTGCCAGCAGCCCCAGACCGGACTCGTATGTCACAGATACGCAGTATTTT.

The V gene is TRBV7-9, the J gene TRBJ2-5; no clear D. The V end lost 2 bases, the J end lost 1 base, and 8 bases lay between the germline ends. The germline V gene encodes CDR1 SEHNR and CDR2 FQNEAQ (reference sequence). CDR3 length: 14 residues. The chain's CDR3 is CASSLTHRQETQYF. CDR3 DNA: TGTGCCAGCAGCTTAACACACCGCCAAGAGACCCAGTACTTC.

This chain joins TRBV27 and TRBJ2-5, with TRBD2 matching over 8 bases. From germline, CDR1 is MNHEY and CDR2 SMNVEV (reference sequence). The V gene end was trimmed by 3 bases and the J gene end by 1 base; junction bases not matched to a gene: 4. The CDR3 totals 15 residues. CDR3 sequence (DNA): TGTGCCAGCAGTTTTGTCGGGGGGGCCCAAGAGACCCAGTACTTC. It codes for CASSFVGGAQETQYF.

The chain uses TRBV28 and TRBJ1-1; D ambiguous. V was pared by 5 bases and J by 4 bases, with 11 bases between. This CDR3 is 13 amino acids long. From germline, CDR1 is MDHEN and CDR2 SYDVKM. CDR3 loop: CASSLAPGTEAFF. The CDR3 DNA reads TGTGCCAGCAGTCTCGCACCGGGCACTGAAGCTTTCTTT.

The chain couples TRBV28 to TRBJ2-3; TRBD1 agrees at 8 bases. This CDR3 is built from 16 residues. Unmatched junction bases numbered 5, after V lost 3 bases and J lost 0 bases. Germline CDR1 is MDHEN and CDR2 is SYDVKM. CDR3 residues: CASSLSQGASTDTQYF. CDR3 DNA: TGTGCCAGCAGTTTGAGTCAGGGGGCGAGCACAGATACGCAGTATTTT. Filled out from reference TRBV28 and TRBJ2-3, the complete variable domain reads DVKVTQSSRYLVKRTGEKVFLECVQDMDHENMFWYRQDPGLGLRLIYFSYDVKMKEKGDIPEGYSVSREKKERFSLILESASTNQTSMYLCASSLSQGASTDTQYFGPGTRLTVL.

This sequence joins TRBV5-4 and TRBJ2-6; 7 bases fit TRBD1. After removal of 1 base from V and 14 bases from J, the junction contained 9 bases not matched to a gene. Germline CDR1 SGHNT, CDR2 YYREEE (reference sequence). The CDR3 is made up of 14 amino acids. CDR3 region: CASSLSTGDRILTF. The DNA for the CDR3 is TGTGCCAGCAGCTTGAGTACAGGGGATAGGATCCTGACTTTC.

The chain uses TRBV3-1 (or the pseudogene TRBV3-2) and TRBJ2-1; weak D call: TRBD1 (5 bases). The ends were cut back, 1 base at V and 3 bases at J, with 16 bases in the middle. The CDR3 length is 17 residues. CDR1 and CDR2 (germline): LGHDT, YNNKEL (reference sequence). CDR3 in amino acids: CASSQASAGLNYNEQFF. The CDR3 nucleotides read TGTGCCAGCAGCCAAGCGTCGGCAGGGCTTAACTACAATGAGCAGTTCTTC.

This chain connects TRBV6-6 to TRBJ2-4; TRBD2 aligns across 7 bases. Germline CDR1 MNHNY, CDR2 SVGAGI (reference sequence). Germline trimming cut 5 bases from V and 1 base from J; bases unmatched to any gene: 11. This CDR3 comprises 17 residues. In nucleotides, the CDR3 is TGTGCCAGCAGTCCCCGGGCGGGGGATTTGGCCAAAAACATTCAGTACTTC. It specifies CASSPRAGDLAKNIQYF.

V usage is TRBV6-2 or TRBV6-3 and J usage is TRBJ2-7, with TRBD2 matching over 9 bases. J lost 6 bases, V lost 1 base, and 4 bases had no gene match. Germline CDR1 reads MNHEY; CDR2 reads SVGEGT. CDR3 length: 14 amino acids. CDR3: CASSYLAGAGEQYF. DNA for the CDR3: TGTGCCAGCAGTTACTTAGCGGGAGCGGGCGAGCAGTACTTC.

The J gene is TRBJ1-2, the V gene TRBV7-9; unclear D gene. Germline CDR1 and CDR2: SEHNR and FQNEAQ (reference sequence). V gave up 3 bases and J gave up 7 bases, with 18 bases separating them. There are 15 residues in the CDR3. The CDR3: CASSFEEGGRGGYTF. The DNA of the CDR3 is TGTGCCAGCAGCTTTGAGGAGGGTGGACGTGGTGGCTACACCTTC.

The rearrangement joins TRBV7-6 to TRBJ2-2, with TRBD2 matching over 13 bases. Germline-derived CDR1 and CDR2 are SGHVS and FNYEAQ. V was clipped by 3 bases and J by 1 base; unmatched bases: 8. This CDR3 region has 19 residues. In nucleotides, the CDR3 is TGTGCCAGCAGCTTGAGACTAGCGGGGGGTCTGAAGAACACCGGGGAGCTGTTTTTT. Encoded protein: CASSLRLAGGLKNTGELFF.

The chain has TRBV28 and TRBJ1-1, with TRBD1 as a possible D gene (6 bases). This CDR3 has 15 residues. V gave up 3 bases and J gave up 7 bases, with 18 bases separating them. Germline V gene lookup returns CDR1 MDHEN and CDR2 SYDVKM. The CDR3 coding sequence is TGTGCCAGCAGTTTGTGGGACAACCGTCGACTTGAAGCTTTCTTT. Translated, it gives CASSLWDNRRLEAFF.

The chain couples TRBV24-1 to TRBJ2-6, with TRBD1 identical over 7 bases. Germline V lookup: CDR1 KGHDR, CDR2 SFDVKD. The CDR3 runs to 18 residues. The trim removed 5 bases at V and 0 bases at J, leaving 9 bases unmatched. CDR3 protein: CATSGRDSTTSGANVLTF. CDR3 nucleotide sequence: TGTGCCACCAGTGGTCGGGACAGTACCACCTCTGGGGCCAACGTCCTGACTTTC.

This clone was detected only once. The V gene is TRBV6-1, the J gene TRBJ1-2; 7 bases line up with TRBD1. The germline CDR1 and CDR2 sequences are MNHNS and SASEGT. J gave up 0 bases and V 6 bases, and 10 bases lay outside the gene matches. The CDR3 totals 16 residues. In nucleotides, the CDR3 is TGTGCCAGCAGCGAACACGGACAGGCTACTAACTATGGCTACACCTTC. Its protein product is CASSEHGQATNYGYTF.

The V call is TRBV19, the J call TRBJ2-7; D is perhaps TRBD2 (5 bases). V was pared by 3 bases and J by 1 base, with 16 bases between. CDR1 is LNHDA, CDR2 SQIVND, per germline (reference sequence). The CDR3 consists of 16 residues. This CDR3 reads CASSITAVRSSYEQYF. CDR3 coding DNA: TGTGCCAGTAGTATCACAGCGGTAAGATCTTCCTACGAGCAGTACTTC. Full variable domain (rest looked up from reference TRBV19 and TRBJ2-7): DGGITQSPKYLFRKEGQNVTLSCEQNLNHDAMYWYRQDPGQGLRLIYYSQIVNDFQKGDIAEGYSVSREKKESFPLTVTSAQKNPTAFYLCASSITAVRSSYEQYFGPGTRLTVT.

The rearrangement joins TRBV19 to TRBJ1-3; 9 bases agree with TRBD1. The V gene end was trimmed by 6 bases and the J gene end by 7 bases; junction bases not matched to a gene: 7. The germline V gene has CDR1 LNHDA and CDR2 SQIVND (reference sequence). CDR3 length: 14 residues. As DNA, the CDR3 is TGTGCCAGTAGACCGGGACAGGGCGGTAACACCATATATTTT. Translated, it gives CASRPGQGGNTIYF.

The chain joins TRBV5-1 to TRBJ1-2; 10 bases are shared with TRBD1. Germline V lookup: CDR1 SGHRS, CDR2 YFSETQ. The CDR3 is made up of 15 amino acids. Germline trimming cut 4 bases from V and 6 bases from J; bases unmatched to any gene: 9. CDR3 bases: TGCGCCAGCAGCCAACTCCGGGACAGGGGTGATGGCTACACCTTC. Protein sequence: CASSQLRDRGDGYTF.